This T cell receptor (beta chain) was identified during a study of CD8 T cells in Susac syndrome. Roughly 0.45 to 1 ug RNA was reverse transcribed with random hexamers. Coverage of TCR beta CDR3 amplification by immunoSEQ multiplex PCR extended to 54 Vbeta and 13 Jbeta. TCRdb reprocessed the immunoSEQ multiplex PCR reads with MiXCR, giving one entry per CDR3 protein. The table includes about 150,000 distinct CDR3 sequences, about 94% detected once. On this clonotype: Its target is unknown.

This CDR3 is 13 amino acids long. Germline V gene data show CDR1 as DFQATT and CDR2 as SNEGSKA (reference sequence). The ends were cut back, 4 bases at V and 3 bases at J, with 10 bases in the middle. General study results and limits: A relatively small number of individuals underwent TCR sequencing and HLA analysis.

V usage is TRBV20-1 and J usage is TRBJ2-1; D is unresolved. Sequenced sample: CD8+ T cells from PBMCs. The source of this sequence is a human donor with multiple sclerosis. CDR3 loop: CSAIWTDYNEQFF. The CDR3 DNA reads as TGCAGTGCTATATGGACGGACTACAATGAGCAGTTCTTC.